Listed below are T cell receptor beta chains from one sample, sequenced in a study of technical replicates of blood from a handful of donors. Clones were sequenced by immunoSEQ multiplex PCR, and TCRdb holds only the in-frame ones, with some missing. The sample lists tens of thousands of clones; around 90% were seen once. The material sequenced was T cells isolated from PBMCs. The receptors come from a human donor in good health. The CDR3 runs from the conserved cysteine through the conserved F or W. The D gene is left open where the match is weak. Clone size is given for some rows only: seen once, a few or many times, or a class if the clone is expanded.

>TRBV19|TRBJ2-1|NA|14|NA
TGTGCCAGTAGTATAGTCGCCGGTAACAATGAGCAGTTCTTC
CASSIVAGNNEQFF
>TRBV11-2|TRBJ2-3|TRBD2|16|NA
TGTGCCAGCAGCTTAGGGACTAGCGGGAGGTCTGATACGCAGTATTTT
CASSLGTSGRSDTQYF
>TRBV28|TRBJ2-7|NA|11|once
TGTGCCAGCAGTCGATCGGGGGAGCAGTACTTC
CASSRSGEQYF
>TRBV7-3|TRBJ1-1|NA|13|few
TGTGCCAGCAGCTCCGGGTCCAACACTGAAGCTTTCTTT
CASSSGSNTEAFF
>TRBV19|TRBJ2-5|NA|15|NA
TGTGCCAGTAGGAACCCGTGGAAGGAGGGAGAGACCCAGTACTTC
CASRNPWKEGETQYF
>TRBV30|TRBJ2-2|NA|14|few
TGTGCCTGGAGTGTAAACACGAACACCGGGGAGCTGTTTTTT
CAWSVNTNTGELFF
>TRBV10-2|TRBJ2-2|NA|14|NA
TGCGCCAGCAGTGATACTCCCCTTATCGGGGAGCTGTTTTTT
CASSDTPLIGELFF
>TRBV14|TRBJ1-1|TRBD1|15|NA
TGTGCCAGCAGTCCGACAGGGGGAATGAACACTGAAGCTTTCTTT
CASSPTGGMNTEAFF
>TRBV5-4|TRBJ2-2|TRBD2|17|NA
TGTGCCAGCAGCGCAGACCCGGGACTAGCGGTCACCGGGGAGCTGTTTTTT
CASSADPGLAVTGELFF
>TRBV10-3|TRBJ2-7|NA|14|NA
TGTGCCATCAACCCGACAGGACCATCCTACGAGCAGTACTTC
CAINPTGPSYEQYF
>TRBV7-2|TRBJ2-5|NA|12|NA
TGTGCCAGCAGCTTTGCCCTCGGGACCCAGTACTTC
CASSFALGTQYF
>TRBV25-1|TRBJ2-1|TRBD1|16|NA
TGTGCCAGCACCGAGCATGGACAGGGTGGTTCGAATGAGCAGTTCTTC
CASTEHGQGGSNEQFF
>TRBV7-7|TRBJ1-3|TRBD1|15|NA
TGTGCCAGCAGCTTAGGGACAGGGACTGGAAACACCATATATTTT
CASSLGTGTGNTIYF
>TRBV5-1|TRBJ2-2|TRBD2|17|NA
TGCGCCAGCAGCTTGTCACTAGCGGGAGAGTACACCGGGGAGCTGTTTTTT
CASSLSLAGEYTGELFF
>TRBV7-9|TRBJ2-1|NA|14|NA
TGTGCCAGCAGCTTATGGGACTTGGACAATGAGCAGTTCTTC
CASSLWDLDNEQFF
>TRBV28|TRBJ2-2|TRBD1|21|NA
TGTGCCAGCAGTCCGGGACAGGGGGTTGTTACTTGGACTCCGAACACCGGGGAGCTGTTTTTT
CASSPGQGVVTWTPNTGELFF
>TRBV9|TRBJ2-5|TRBD2|14|NA
TGTGCCAGCAGCCCTCTAGCGGATGAAGAGACCCAGTACTTC
CASSPLADEETQYF
>TRBV12-5|TRBJ2-1|TRBD2|16|NA
TGTGCTAGTGGTTTGAGGGGATCGGTGGGGAGGGATGAGCAGTTCTTC
CASGLRGSVGRDEQFF
>TRBV9|TRBJ2-2|NA|13|once
TGTGCCAGCAGCGTAGCTATCACCGGGGAGCTGTTTTTT
CASSVAITGELFF
>TRBV9|TRBJ2-1|NA|13|NA
TGTGCCAGCAATTCAGGTCCGGCGAATGAGCAGTTCTTC
CASNSGPANEQFF
>TRBV15|TRBJ2-5|NA|17|NA
TGTGCCACCAGCACATTACAGGAAGCCCCTCTCCAAGAGACCCAGTACTTC
CATSTLQEAPLQETQYF
>TRBV6-4|TRBJ2-1|TRBD1|15|NA
TGTGCCAGCAGTGATTTCGGGACAGGGGGCAATGAGCAGTTCTTC
CASSDFGTGGNEQFF
>TRBV6-1|TRBJ2-1|TRBD2|15|NA
TGTGCCAGCAGGGTAGTAGCGGGAGGTACAGATGAGCAGTTCTTC
CASRVVAGGTDEQFF
>TRBV6-5|TRBJ1-2|TRBD1|13|NA
TGTGCCAGCAGCTTTGGACAGGGGGGTGGCTACACCTTC
CASSFGQGGGYTF
>TRBV5-1|TRBJ2-7|TRBD1|15|NA
TGCGCCAGCAGCTTTGGACAGGCCACAACCTACGAGCAGTACTTC
CASSFGQATTYEQYF
>TRBV5-5|TRBJ2-5|NA|14|NA
TGTGCCAGCAGTTCACGGGGGTGGCAAGAGACCCAGTACTTC
CASSSRGWQETQYF
>TRBV6-1|TRBJ1-2|TRBD1|15|NA
TGTGCCAGCAGTGGAACAGGGGGCAATGGCTATGGCTACACCTTC
CASSGTGGNGYGYTF
>TRBV15|TRBJ1-2|NA|13|NA
TGTGCCACCAGCAGAGATCAGCGCTATGGCTACACCTTC
CATSRDQRYGYTF
>TRBV27|TRBJ1-4|NA|15|few
TGTGCCAGCAGTTTTGGGGGGGCATTCGGTGAAAAACTGTTTTTT
CASSFGGAFGEKLFF
>TRBV4-3|TRBJ2-1|TRBD2|15|NA
TGCGCCAGCAGCCAAGACAGCGGGAGAGACAATGAGCAGTTCTTC
CASSQDSGRDNEQFF
>TRBV25-1|TRBJ2-7|NA|14|NA
TGTGCCAGCAGTGAAGGAAATCTAGTCTACGAGCAGTACTTC
CASSEGNLVYEQYF
>TRBV7-6|TRBJ2-3|TRBD2|15|NA
TGTGCCAGCAGCTTAGGGACTAGCGGCACAGATACGCAGTATTTT
CASSLGTSGTDTQYF
>TRBV7-8|TRBJ2-2|TRBD2|17|NA
TGTGCCAGCAGCTTAAGTCCAGCGGGAGGGGCGGCCGGGGAGCTGTTTTTT
CASSLSPAGGAAGELFF
>TRBV19|TRBJ2-2|TRBD2|15|NA
TGTGCCAGTAGTAAGCTAGCGGGAGTCCCCGGGGAGCTGTTTTTT
CASSKLAGVPGELFF
>TRBV2|TRBJ2-1|NA|16|NA
TGTGCCAGCCAACTTAGCACACTTACATCCTACAATGAGCAGTTCTTC
CASQLSTLTSYNEQFF
>TRBV6-5|TRBJ1-3|NA|14|NA
TGTGCCAGCAGCCCGGTTGGTTCTGGAAACACCATATATTTT
CASSPVGSGNTIYF
>TRBV4-2|TRBJ2-3|NA|17|NA
TGTGCCAGCAGCCAAGAAGGTAGCGGAGCCGTCACAGATACGCAGTATTTT
CASSQEGSGAVTDTQYF
>TRBV30|TRBJ2-7|NA|14|NA
TGTGCCTGGAAATGGGTTGGAGCCAGTGACGAGCAGTACTTC
CAWKWVGASDEQYF
>TRBV5-1|TRBJ2-1|TRBD2|14|NA
TGCGCCAGCATGAGGACTAGCGGGAACAATGAGCAGTTCTTC
CASMRTSGNNEQFF
>TRBV5-4|TRBJ2-7|NA|13|NA
TGTGCCAGCAGCTTGACTCCACTCTACGAGCAGTACTTC
CASSLTPLYEQYF
>TRBV9|TRBJ1-4|NA|14|NA
TGTGCCAGCAGCGTAGACTGGACACCTGAAAAACTGTTTTTT
CASSVDWTPEKLFF
>TRBV30|TRBJ2-3|TRBD1|13|NA
TGTGCCTTCCCGACAGGGGGCCTAGATACGCAGTATTTT
CAFPTGGLDTQYF
>TRBV6-6|TRBJ2-7|NA|12|NA
TGTGCCAGCAGTCGCAGGAATTACGAGCAGTACTTC
CASSRRNYEQYF
>TRBV2|TRBJ1-3|TRBD1|12|few
TGTGCCAGTGGGACAGCTCCAGACACCATATATTTT
CASGTAPDTIYF
>TRBV7-9|TRBJ2-2|NA|13|NA
TGTGCCAGCAGCGTGGACTTTACCGGGGAGCTGTTTTTT
CASSVDFTGELFF
>TRBV4-2|TRBJ2-7|NA|15|NA
TGTGCCAGCAGCCAGCTAGACAGGCTTCGGTACGAGCAGTACTTC
CASSQLDRLRYEQYF
>TRBV10-3|TRBJ1-3|NA|13|NA
TGTGCCATCAGCCTGGGAGGGGTGGACACCATATATTTT
CAISLGGVDTIYF
>TRBV11-2|TRBJ2-7|NA|13|NA
TGTGCCAGCAGCTTTAGTCTGTCGAGCGAGCAGTACTTC
CASSFSLSSEQYF
>TRBV9|TRBJ1-1|NA|13|NA
TGTGCCAGCAGCGTAGGAAGGGGGACTGAAGCTTTCTTT
CASSVGRGTEAFF
>TRBV18|TRBJ2-7|TRBD2|13|NA
TGTGCCAGCTCACCCACCGGGACTAACGAGCAGTACTTC
CASSPTGTNEQYF
>TRBV7-9|TRBJ2-7|NA|12|NA
TGTGCCAGCAGCGAGACAGGCTACGAGCAGTACTTC
CASSETGYEQYF
>TRBV18|TRBJ2-7|NA|15|NA
TGTGCCAGCTCGCTTGAGGGGGGGGTGACCTACGAGCAGTACTTC
CASSLEGGVTYEQYF
>TRBV7-9|TRBJ1-4|NA|14|NA
TGTGCCAGCAGCTTACGACTGTCTAATGAAAAACTGTTTTTT
CASSLRLSNEKLFF
>TRBV6-5|TRBJ1-2|TRBD1|15|few
TGTGCCAGCAGTTCCCCCGACCAGGGACAGTGGGGCTACACCTTC
CASSSPDQGQWGYTF